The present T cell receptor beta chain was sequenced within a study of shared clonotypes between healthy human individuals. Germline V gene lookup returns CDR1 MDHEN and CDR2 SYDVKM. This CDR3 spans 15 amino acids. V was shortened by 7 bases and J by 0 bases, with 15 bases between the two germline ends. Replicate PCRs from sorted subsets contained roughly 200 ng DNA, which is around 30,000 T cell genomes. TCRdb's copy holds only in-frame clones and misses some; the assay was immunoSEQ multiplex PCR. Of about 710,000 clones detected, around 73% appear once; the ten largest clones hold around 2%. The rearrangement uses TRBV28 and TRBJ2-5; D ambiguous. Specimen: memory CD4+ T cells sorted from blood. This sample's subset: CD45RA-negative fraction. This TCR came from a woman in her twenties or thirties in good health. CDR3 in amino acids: CASNYPLGNQETQYF. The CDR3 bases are TGTGCCAGCAACTATCCCCTAGGGAACCAAGAGACCCAGTACTTC.